These T cell receptor beta chains were read from a single sample in a study of monozygotic twins with inflammatory bowel disease. TCRdb reprocessed the 5' RACE reads and reports one entry per CDR3 protein, with no DNA. The sample has 300,000 to 350,000 distinct CDR3 sequences. Sequencing used blood. All receptors come from a human donor with ulcerative colitis or Crohn's disease, or a healthy co-twin of an affected twin (not recorded which). CDR3s include the opening cysteine and the closing phenylalanine or tryptophan.

v_gene	len	j_gene	CDR3aa
TRBV5-1	16	TRBJ2-1	CASSISGGGYLDEQFF
TRBV20-1	15	TRBJ1-5	CSARSVGGAVQPQHF
TRBV12-3/TRBV12-4	12	TRBJ2-3	CASGGPTDTQYF
TRBV5-5	18	TRBJ1-2	CASSLGVEGQIYYYDYTF
TRBV4-3	15	TRBJ2-7	CASSQSRTGGYEQYF
TRBV5-6	15	TRBJ2-1	CASSLAAGSLNEQFF
TRBV20-1	13	TRBJ2-7	CSAPILGAYEQYF
TRBV5-1	15	TRBJ2-1	CASSLATGAYNEKFF
TRBV12-1	18	TRBJ2-7	CASSSGTSGSSDSYEQYF
TRBV28	15	TRBJ1-2	CASIWSEGITRGYTF
TRBV9	15	TRBJ2-4	CASSVAGDRQNIQYF
TRBV4-1	15	TRBJ1-3	CASSQPHSSGNTIYF
TRBV28	18	TRBJ2-6	CASSRGLLSGTGANVLTF
TRBV7-2	17	TRBJ1-2	CASSRPIKRQGFPGYTF
TRBV7-8	16	TRBJ2-3	CASSYLGGSPADTQYF
TRBV7-7	17	TRBJ1-5	CASLRPGGTGMGQPQHF
TRBV28	16	TRBJ1-1	CASSFVVWQGNTEAFF
TRBV2	18	TRBJ1-1	CASSGRGGGFSGSTEAFF
TRBV3-1	12	TRBJ1-4	CASSPRPEKLFF
TRBV20-1	15	TRBJ2-3	CSARDFGASTDTQYF
TRBV7-2	14	TRBJ2-5	CASSLDMGRETQYF
TRBV10-3	14	TRBJ2-3	CAISEGGPTDTQYF
TRBV3-1	15	TRBJ1-2	CASSQYEGSSYGYTF
TRBV4-1	15	TRBJ2-5	CASSQGTSLVETQYF
TRBV6-4	13	TRBJ1-1	CASTEGQLVEAFF
TRBV7-2	14	TRBJ2-3	CASSRARGGDTQYF
TRBV20-1	15	TRBJ2-1	CSASHLAGFNNEQFF
TRBV10-3	13	TRBJ1-1	CAIQVQVNTEAFF
TRBV28	16	TRBJ2-1	CASSLFQGISYNEQFF
TRBV28	12	TRBJ1-5	CASSFERSAQHF
TRBV30	13	TRBJ1-5	CAWSRAPGQPQHF
TRBV3-1	12	TRBJ2-3	CASRDYTDTQYF
TRBV20-1	16	TRBJ2-1	CSATSSGGSSYNEQFF
TRBV11-2	12	TRBJ2-1	CASSVDNNEQFF
TRBV20-1	14	TRBJ2-1	CSAREGGSVSEQFF
TRBV2	15	TRBJ2-3	CASTRDPTVTDTQYF
TRBV19	15	TRBJ1-5	CASSMGTGFGQPQHF
TRBV20-1	15	TRBJ2-5	CSARDSGRIQETQYF
TRBV5-1	13	TRBJ2-1	CASSPEGPNEQFF
TRBV4-3	18	TRBJ2-2	CASSQDPQAGGPVGELFF
TRBV6-5	15	TRBJ2-6	CASHRSLSGANVLTF
TRBV3-1	16	TRBJ2-7	CASSQDGASGGHKQYF
TRBV11-2	15	TRBJ2-5	CASSLENGQQETQYF
TRBV6-1	15	TRBJ2-7	CASSEVRGNPYEQYF
TRBV5-1	18	TRBJ2-1	CASSLSGTSGRALREQFF
TRBV9	15	TRBJ2-1	CASSPGASGSTEQFF
TRBV29-1	14	TRBJ2-3	CSVDRQGSTDTQYF
TRBV10-3	17	TRBJ1-6	CAISESQGGNADSPLHF
TRBV6-6	14	TRBJ2-1	CASSPLGGRGEQFF